Reported below is one TCR beta chain. Its antigen is unknown. V gave up 2 bases and J gave up 5 bases, with 16 bases separating them. CDR1 is SGHTA and CDR2 is FQGTGA in the germline V gene. The CDR3 is 15 residues long. The sample is drawn from a study of cytomegalovirus exposure and HLA in healthy donors. Study conclusions and caveats: V- and J-gene trimming in TCR beta was tied to a missense DCLRE1C variant by an analysis performed later.

Researchers ran the PCR with 60 Vbeta and 13 Jbeta primers. Sequencing was performed with immunoSEQ multiplex PCR; in TCRdb, only in-frame clones are kept and a portion is missing. The data contain 110,000 to 150,000 clones, around four fifths of them singletons. The gene calls are TRBV7-3 and TRBJ2-7, with D possibly being TRBD2 (5 bases). Sequenced material: PBMCs. The TCR originated in a woman aged 40 to 50 in good health and CMV-seronegative. CDR3 bases: TGTGCCAGCAGCTTACCGGGATCGGCAATTCACGAGCAGTACTTC. This gives the protein CASSLPGSAIHEQYF. The full variable domain, rest sourced from reference TRBV7-3 and TRBJ2-7, is GAGVSQTPSNKVTEKGKYVELRCDPISGHTALYWYRQSLGQGPEFLIYFQGTGAADDSGLPNDRFFAVRPEGSVSTLKIQRTERGDSAVYLCASSLPGSAIHEQYFGPGTRLTVT.